The clone carrying this T cell receptor beta chain was counted only a few times. Its antigen is still unknown. There are 14 residues in the CDR3. V was clipped by 3 bases and J by 4 bases, with 7 bases between them. This sample is drawn from a study of early T cells in non-severe SARS-CoV-2 infection. Overall study: Chains from this unsorted whole-blood bulk RNA could not be paired. Whole-study findings and limits: A preference for anti-spike CD8 responses marked VDJdb matching, which missed private and CD4 specificities.

The library protocol tagged individual cDNA molecules with unique molecular identifiers. TCRdb reanalysed the 5' RACE reads using MiXCR and keeps one entry per CDR3 protein. The sample records around 83,000 distinct CDR3 sequences, roughly 12% being singletons. The gene calls are TRBV12-3 or TRBV12-4 and TRBJ1-6; D ambiguous. This TCR was sampled from an adult who was a healthcare worker with PCR-confirmed SARS-CoV-2 infection or an uninfected control (not recorded which). The sample here was whole blood, taken at baseline. The CDR3 region has the DNA TGTGCCAGCAGTTTGGCAGGTTATAATTCACCCCTCCACTTT. It yields the protein CASSLAGYNSPLHF.